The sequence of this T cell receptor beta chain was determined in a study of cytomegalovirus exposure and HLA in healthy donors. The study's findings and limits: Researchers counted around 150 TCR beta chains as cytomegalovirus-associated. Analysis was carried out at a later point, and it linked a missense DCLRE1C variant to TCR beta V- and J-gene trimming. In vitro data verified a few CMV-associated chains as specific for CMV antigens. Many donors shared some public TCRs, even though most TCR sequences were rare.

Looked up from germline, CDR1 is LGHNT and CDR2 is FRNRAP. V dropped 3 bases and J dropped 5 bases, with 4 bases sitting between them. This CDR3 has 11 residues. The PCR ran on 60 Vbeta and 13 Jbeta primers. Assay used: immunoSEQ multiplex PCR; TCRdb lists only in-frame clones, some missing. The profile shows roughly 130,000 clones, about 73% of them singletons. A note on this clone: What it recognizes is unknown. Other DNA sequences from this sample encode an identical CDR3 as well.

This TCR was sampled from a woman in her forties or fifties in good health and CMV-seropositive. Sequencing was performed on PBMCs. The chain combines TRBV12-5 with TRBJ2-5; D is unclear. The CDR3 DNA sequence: TGTGCTAGTGGTTTCTCGGAGACCCAGTACTTC. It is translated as CASGFSETQYF.